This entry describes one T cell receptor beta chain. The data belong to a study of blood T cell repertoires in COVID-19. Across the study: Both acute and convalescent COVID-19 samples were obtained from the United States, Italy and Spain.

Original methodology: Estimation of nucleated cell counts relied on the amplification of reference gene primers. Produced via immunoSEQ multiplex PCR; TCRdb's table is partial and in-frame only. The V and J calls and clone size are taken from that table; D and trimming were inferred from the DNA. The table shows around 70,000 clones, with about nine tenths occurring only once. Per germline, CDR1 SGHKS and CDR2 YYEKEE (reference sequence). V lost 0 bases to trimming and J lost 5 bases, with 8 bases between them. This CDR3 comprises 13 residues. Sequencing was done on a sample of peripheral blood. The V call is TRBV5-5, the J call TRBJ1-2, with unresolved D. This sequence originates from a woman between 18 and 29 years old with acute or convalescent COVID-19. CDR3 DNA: TGTGCCAGCAGCTTGGAAAGTAGTTATGGCTACACCTTC. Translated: CASSLESSYGYTF.